This T cell receptor (beta chain) was retrieved from a study of T cells in tumors after PD-1 blockade. As for the study in general: Prior checkpoint blockade, systemic immunosuppressant use, or anti-cancer therapy within 4 weeks excluded patients. Daily vismodegib 150 mg continued in a subset of anti-PD-1-treated patients. Mean per blood sample: about 110,000 templates (roughly 22,000-270,000), around 38,000 unique clonotypes.

The CDR3 has 12 residues. Germline CDR1 and CDR2: MNHEY and SVGAGI. The V and J ends lost 7 bases and 4 bases respectively, with 11 bases between them. The method was immunoSEQ multiplex PCR; TCRdb's version includes in-frame clones alone and lacks a portion of them. The sample lists roughly 50,000 clones, 79% occurring once. The sample holds many counts of this clone. The input for sequencing was PBMCs, taken before anti-PD-1 treatment. This sequence was found in a human donor with basal cell carcinoma. The chain recombines TRBV6-5 with TRBJ2-7; D is unclear. The CDR3, as DNA: TGTGCCAGCAACGGCGGTTTATACGAGCAGTACTTC. Its translation is CASNGGLYEQYF.